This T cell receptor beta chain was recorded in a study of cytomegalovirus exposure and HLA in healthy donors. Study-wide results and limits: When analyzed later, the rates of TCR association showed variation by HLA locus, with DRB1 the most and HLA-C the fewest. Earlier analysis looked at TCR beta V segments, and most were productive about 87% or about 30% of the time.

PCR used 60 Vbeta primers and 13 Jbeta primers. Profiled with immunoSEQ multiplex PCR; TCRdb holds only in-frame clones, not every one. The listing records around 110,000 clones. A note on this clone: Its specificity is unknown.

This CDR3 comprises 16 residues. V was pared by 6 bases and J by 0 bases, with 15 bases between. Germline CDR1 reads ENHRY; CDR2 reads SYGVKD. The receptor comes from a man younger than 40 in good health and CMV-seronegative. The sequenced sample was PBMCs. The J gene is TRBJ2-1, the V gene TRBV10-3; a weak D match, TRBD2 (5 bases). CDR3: CAIRRASAASYNEQFF. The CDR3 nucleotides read TGTGCCATCAGGAGGGCCAGCGCTGCCTCCTACAATGAGCAGTTCTTC.